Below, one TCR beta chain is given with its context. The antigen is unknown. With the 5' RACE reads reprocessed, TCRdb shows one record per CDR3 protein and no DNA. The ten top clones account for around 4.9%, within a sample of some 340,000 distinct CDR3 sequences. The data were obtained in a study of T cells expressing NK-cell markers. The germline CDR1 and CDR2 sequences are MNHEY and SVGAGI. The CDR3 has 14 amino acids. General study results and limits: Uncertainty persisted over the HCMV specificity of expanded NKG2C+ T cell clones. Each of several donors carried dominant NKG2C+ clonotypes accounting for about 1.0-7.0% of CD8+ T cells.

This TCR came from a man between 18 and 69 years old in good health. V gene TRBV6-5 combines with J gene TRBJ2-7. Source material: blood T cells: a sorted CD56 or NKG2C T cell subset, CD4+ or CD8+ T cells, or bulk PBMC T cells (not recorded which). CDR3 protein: CASSYSLQRGEQYF.